The rows below give T cell receptor beta chains drawn from one sample of a study of cytomegalovirus exposure and HLA in healthy donors. Libraries were prepared by immunoSEQ multiplex PCR; TCRdb keeps only in-frame clonotypes and omits some of them. The sample contains about 130,000 clones, 65% to 90% of which appear only once. Sequencing used PBMCs. All receptors derive from a girl aged 2 to 9 in good health and CMV-seronegative. Each CDR3 is given without its conserved first and last residue.

v_call: TRBV7-2; j_call: TRBJ2-3; cdr3_aa: ASSLVSGGSDTQY
v_call: TRBV10-3; j_call: TRBJ2-1; cdr3_aa: AISESRGLGDWDNEQF
v_call: TRBV6-6; j_call: TRBJ1-1; cdr3_aa: ASRSGHMNTEAF
v_call: TRBV4-2; j_call: TRBJ2-1; cdr3_aa: ASSQDPSGSEQF
v_call: TRBV29-1; j_call: TRBJ1-2; cdr3_aa: SADEGPGNHGYGYT
v_call: TRBV6-1; j_call: TRBJ2-7; cdr3_aa: ASSEAAGTRLYEQY
v_call: TRBV28; j_call: TRBJ2-7; cdr3_aa: ASYPVRGTSGYEQY
v_call: TRBV12-5; j_call: TRBJ1-1; cdr3_aa: ASGLVLGLLWDTEAF
v_call: TRBV7-3; j_call: TRBJ2-7; cdr3_aa: ASSLGGPYEQY
v_call: TRBV12-5; j_call: TRBJ2-2; cdr3_aa: ASGLTLRTGVNTGELF
v_call: TRBV27; j_call: TRBJ1-4; cdr3_aa: ASRLRGSNEKLF
v_call: TRBV29-1; j_call: TRBJ2-7; cdr3_aa: SVAWRQY
v_call: TRBV5-1; j_call: TRBJ2-2; cdr3_aa: ASSPGSRDRGRRAGELF
v_call: TRBV7-2; j_call: TRBJ2-6; cdr3_aa: ASSFARQGAFSGANVLT
v_call: TRBV30; j_call: TRBJ1-4; cdr3_aa: AWGAGSEKLF
v_call: TRBV5-1; j_call: TRBJ2-1; cdr3_aa: ASSLVLAGGGNEQF
v_call: TRBV7-8; j_call: TRBJ2-5; cdr3_aa: ASSLDLRETQY
v_call: TRBV6-4; j_call: TRBJ2-7; cdr3_aa: ASSGGPSGSYEQY
v_call: TRBV4-1; j_call: TRBJ2-1; cdr3_aa: ASSPFSTRSVYNEQF
v_call: TRBV7-9; j_call: TRBJ2-1; cdr3_aa: ASSPPTGTNEQF
v_call: TRBV5-1; j_call: TRBJ2-3; cdr3_aa: ASSLRTGDTDTQY
v_call: TRBV27; j_call: TRBJ2-1; cdr3_aa: ASSPGLAGGKQF
v_call: TRBV11-2; j_call: TRBJ1-4; cdr3_aa: ASSVTPGRGDEKLF
v_call: TRBV27; j_call: TRBJ1-6; cdr3_aa: ASSLSSSYNSPLH
v_call: TRBV4-1; j_call: TRBJ2-1; cdr3_aa: ASSQTSGSMNEQF
v_call: TRBV5-5; j_call: TRBJ2-2; cdr3_aa: ASSSGQGANTGELF
v_call: TRBV27; j_call: TRBJ2-6; cdr3_aa: ASSLSGSSGANVLT
v_call: TRBV7-9; j_call: TRBJ1-3; cdr3_aa: ASSFMGQGNTIY
v_call: TRBV21-1; j_call: TRBJ2-7; cdr3_aa: ASSKHEGTGLYEQY
v_call: TRBV4-3; j_call: TRBJ1-3; cdr3_aa: ASSQDQGAFDGNTIY